The 23 T cell receptor beta chains below come from one sample, sequenced in a study of blood T cell repertoires in COVID-19. Here immunoSEQ multiplex PCR was the method, and the copy in TCRdb shows in-frame clones only, minus some. The sample records 30,000 to 50,000 clones, more than 80% being singletons. Sequenced input: peripheral blood. All receptors come from a man aged 60 to 75 with acute or convalescent COVID-19.

The V gene is TRBV19, the J gene TRBJ1-1; D ambiguous. Deletions cut 8 bases from V and 7 bases from J, with 17 bases between. The CDR3 is made up of 13 amino acids. Germline V gene lookup returns CDR1 LNHDA and CDR2 SQIVND (reference sequence). CDR3 amino acids: CASSNPPNGEAFF. CDR3 sequence (DNA): TGTGCCAGTTCGAACCCTCCGAACGGTGAAGCTTTCTTT.

J is TRBJ2-1 and V is TRBV28; D is undetermined. The CDR3 is 14 amino acids. The ends were cut back, 3 bases at V and 3 bases at J, with 9 bases in the middle. Germline V lookup: CDR1 MDHEN, CDR2 SYDVKM. The DNA of the CDR3 is TGTGCCAGCAGTTTGTCCCAGATCTACAATGAGCAGTTCTTC. Translated, it gives CASSLSQIYNEQFF.

Only one count was recorded for this clone. The V gene is TRBV20-1, the J gene TRBJ2-1; the D is unclear. Trimming took off 3 bases at V and 12 bases at J, with 6 bases between the two ends. The germline CDR1 and CDR2 sequences are DFQATT and SNEGSKA (reference sequence). The CDR3 covers 9 residues. The CDR3 loop is CSASMRQFF. The CDR3 DNA follows: TGCAGTGCTAGTATGCGGCAGTTCTTC.

The V and J genes are TRBV5-4 and TRBJ1-3, with D hard to call. Germline values: CDR1 SGHNT, CDR2 YYREEE (reference sequence). V was pared by 3 bases and J by 3 bases, with 7 bases between. This CDR3 region has 13 residues. Here the CDR3 DNA reads TGTGCCAGCAGCTCCTTTAATGGAAACACCATATATTTT. It yields the protein CASSSFNGNTIYF.

This chain joins TRBV5-6 and TRBJ2-1; D is perhaps TRBD1 (5 bases). Germline loops: CDR1 SGHDT, CDR2 YYEEEE. The CDR3 totals 16 residues. V was pared by 3 bases and J by 0 bases, with 13 bases between. CDR3 sequence reads: CASSSFLQVSYNEQFF. DNA for the CDR3: TGTGCCAGCAGCTCTTTCTTACAGGTCTCCTACAATGAGCAGTTCTTC.

This chain connects TRBV9 to TRBJ2-1, with 11 bases lining up with TRBD2. From germline, CDR1 is SGDLS and CDR2 YYNGEE. Trimming took 4 bases from V and 10 from J; bases not matched to a gene: 10. The CDR3 contains 15 residues. CDR3 amino acids: CASSPRLAGIEEQFF. The CDR3 DNA is TGTGCCAGCAGCCCTCGACTAGCGGGAATCGAGGAGCAGTTCTTC.

This chain joins TRBV4-2 and TRBJ1-2, with D perhaps matching TRBD1 (6 bases). Germline assignment: CDR1 LGHNA and CDR2 YNFKEQ. The V gene lost 4 bases and the J gene lost 1 base, with 10 bases spanning the gap. The CDR3 is 14 residues long. CDR3 sequence (DNA): TGTGCCAGCAGCCGGACAGCAGATAACTATGGCTACACCTTC. Protein product: CASSRTADNYGYTF.

V and J are TRBV9 and TRBJ1-1; D uncertain. CDR1 SGDLS and CDR2 YYNGEE come from the germline V gene. This CDR3 spans 14 amino acids. The V end lost 2 bases, the J end lost 1 base, and 9 bases lay between the germline ends. The CDR3 loop reads CASSVIQTNTEAFF. The DNA for the CDR3 is TGTGCCAGCAGCGTTATACAGACGAACACTGAAGCTTTCTTT.

The J gene is TRBJ1-5, the V gene TRBV5-4, with TRBD1 identical over 10 bases. CDR3 size: 13 residues. CDR1 is SGHNT and CDR2 is YYREEE in the germline V gene (reference sequence). The V gene end was trimmed by 4 bases and the J gene end by 11 bases; junction bases not matched to a gene: 6. In DNA, the CDR3 is TGTGCCAGCAGCCGGGACAGGGGCGAAGCCCAGCATTTT. This encodes CASSRDRGEAQHF.

The chain carries TRBV4-1 and TRBJ1-3; no definite D call. Trimming removed 1 base from V and 2 bases from J, with 9 bases in between. This CDR3 contains 15 residues. The V gene's germline CDR1 is MGHRA and CDR2 YSYEKL. The CDR3: CASSQAPVPGNTIYF. The CDR3 coding sequence is TGCGCCAGCAGCCAAGCCCCCGTTCCTGGAAACACCATATATTTT.

The chain is built from TRBV4-2 and TRBJ1-3, with 7 bases matching TRBD1. The J segment lost 4 bases and the V segment lost 4 bases, leaving 4 bases of the junction unmatched. The germline V gene has CDR1 LGHNA and CDR2 YNFKEQ. This CDR3 has 14 amino acids. The CDR3 coding sequence is TGTGCCAGCAGCCCCGGGACAGCCGGAAACACCATATATTTT. It is translated as CASSPGTAGNTIYF.

The J gene is TRBJ1-1, the V gene TRBV19; D gene uncertain. This CDR3 comprises 13 residues. The V end lost 9 bases, the J end lost 4 bases, and 15 bases lay between the germline ends. Germline CDR1 reads LNHDA; CDR2 reads SQIVND (reference sequence). CDR3 in amino acids: CASRGDPSTEAFF. CDR3 in DNA: TGTGCCAGCAGAGGAGATCCCAGCACTGAAGCTTTCTTT. Using reference TRBV19 and TRBJ1-1 for the parts outside the CDR3, the full variable domain is DGGITQSPKYLFRKEGQNVTLSCEQNLNHDAMYWYRQDPGQGLRLIYYSQIVNDFQKGDIAEGYSVSREKKESFPLTVTSAQKNPTAFYLCASRGDPSTEAFFGQGTRLTVV.

The V call is TRBV19, the J call TRBJ1-5, with 8 bases lining up with TRBD1. After removal of 5 bases from V and 0 bases from J, the junction contained 3 bases not matched to a gene. The germline CDR1 and CDR2 sequences are LNHDA and SQIVND (reference sequence). This CDR3 comprises 15 residues. The CDR3, as DNA: TGTGCCAGTAGTGTACAGGGGGTTAGCAATCAGCCCCAGCATTTT. Residues: CASSVQGVSNQPQHF.

The CDR3 loop is CASSDGSAQPQHF. DNA of the CDR3: TGTGCCAGCAGTGATGGGAGTGCGCAGCCCCAGCATTTT. V usage is TRBV2 and J usage is TRBJ1-5; D is undetermined. This CDR3 is 13 amino acids long. In germline, CDR1 is SNHLY, CDR2 FYNNEI. Trimming pared 3 bases from V and 7 bases from J, leaving 10 bases between.

The chain couples TRBV10-3 to TRBJ1-3, with a possible D match to TRBD1 (5 bases). The CDR3 is 15 residues long. V was cut by 9 bases and J by 0 bases, with 15 bases left in between. Germline V gene data show CDR1 as ENHRY and CDR2 as SYGVKD. CDR3 in DNA: TGTGCCATGGGATCCCTGGGACTCTCTGGAAACACCATATATTTT. Protein sequence: CAMGSLGLSGNTIYF.

This CDR3 is CASSQEPGNSPLHF. The CDR3 nucleotides are TGTGCCAGCAGCCAAGAGCCAGGGAATTCACCCCTCCACTTT. V is TRBV14 and J is TRBJ1-6, with a possible D match to TRBD1 (5 bases). Germline CDR1 and CDR2: SGHDN and FVKESK. The CDR3 sequence is 14 residues long. V was pared by 0 bases and J by 7 bases, with 7 bases between.

This rearrangement joins TRBV19 to TRBJ2-5; 8 positions agree with TRBD1. The V and J ends lost 6 bases and 4 bases, in that order; junction bases with no gene match: 10. This CDR3 region has 15 residues. The germline CDR1 and CDR2 sequences are LNHDA and SQIVND (reference sequence). The CDR3 is CASSGGQAGRETQYF. The CDR3, as DNA: TGTGCCAGTAGCGGGGGACAGGCCGGGCGAGAGACCCAGTACTTC.

This rearrangement joins TRBV18 to TRBJ2-1; no clear D gene. V gave up 3 bases and J gave up 7 bases, with 13 bases separating them. Germline CDR1 reads KGHSH; CDR2 reads LQKENI. This CDR3 comprises 14 residues. The CDR3 nucleotides are TGTGCCAGCTCACCTGGCGTGCAGCGAAATGAGCAGTTCTTC. Protein: CASSPGVQRNEQFF.

In DNA, the CDR3 is TGTGCCACCACCAAGACAGGGTTGAACACTGAAGCTTTCTTT. It specifies CATTKTGLNTEAFF. V usage is TRBV25-1 and J usage is TRBJ1-1; 7 bases align to TRBD1. CDR3 size: 14 residues. V lost 10 bases to trimming and J lost 0 bases; unmatched junction nucleotides: 8. Germline CDR1 MGHDK, CDR2 SYGVNS.

The CDR3 nucleotides read TGCGCCAGCAGCCCGGACAGGGCCACTGAAGCTTTCTTT. As protein: CASSPDRATEAFF. The chain has TRBV5-1 and TRBJ1-1; the match to TRBD1 covers 8 bases. The ends lost 4 bases at V and 4 bases at J; junction bases unmatched: 3. Germline loops: CDR1 SGHRS, CDR2 YFSETQ. The CDR3 totals 13 residues.

This rearrangement joins TRBV7-2 to TRBJ2-7, with TRBD2 as a possible D gene (6 bases). V lost 0 bases and J 6 bases, leaving 9 bases between the germline ends. The CDR3 is 13 residues long. Looked up from germline, CDR1 is SGHTA and CDR2 is FQGNSA. The CDR3 sequence is CASSLAEGLEQYF. CDR3 DNA: TGTGCCAGCAGCTTAGCGGAGGGTCTCGAGCAGTACTTC. Full variable domain (outside the CDR3, taken from reference TRBV7-2 and TRBJ2-7): GAGVSQSPSNKVTEKGKDVELRCDPISGHTALYWYRQSLGQGLEFLIYFQGNSAPDKSGLPSDRFSAERTGGSVSTLTIQRTQQEDSAVYLCASSLAEGLEQYFGPGTRLTVT.

The chain carries TRBV27 and TRBJ1-1, with D perhaps matching TRBD1 (5 bases). The CDR3 sequence is 14 residues long. Germline loops: CDR1 MNHEY, CDR2 SMNVEV (reference sequence). V lost 5 bases and J 7 bases, leaving 17 bases between the germline ends. The CDR3: CASSTRGVGLEAFF. CDR3 coding DNA: TGTGCCAGCAGTACGCGGGGGGTAGGACTTGAAGCTTTCTTT.

This chain connects TRBV5-6 to TRBJ1-1; D unresolved. Germline V gene lookup returns CDR1 SGHDT and CDR2 YYEEEE. This CDR3 is 14 amino acids long. V was shortened by 3 bases and J by 2 bases, with 11 bases between the two germline ends. The CDR3 region is CASSWRRGNTEAFF. DNA for the CDR3: TGTGCCAGCAGCTGGCGACGGGGAAACACTGAAGCTTTCTTT. Complete variable domain (other parts from reference TRBV5-6 and TRBJ1-1): DAGVTQSPTHLIKTRGQQVTLRCSPKSGHDTVSWYQQALGQGPQFIFQYYEEEERQRGNFPDRFSGHQFPNYSSELNVNALLLGDSALYLCASSWRRGNTEAFFGQGTRLTVV.